This TCR beta chain was recorded in a study of cytomegalovirus exposure and HLA in healthy donors. Germline-derived CDR1 and CDR2 are GTSNPN and SVGIG (reference sequence). Trimming removed 7 bases from V and 5 bases from J, with 14 bases in between. This CDR3 has 12 amino acids. Both 60 Vbeta primers and 13 Jbeta primers went into the PCR. Clones were read by immunoSEQ multiplex PCR, and TCRdb kept only the in-frame ones, dropping some. Of about 170,000 clones in the sample, over 70% were seen once. This clone was recorded once. Source material: PBMCs. This sequence joins TRBV30 and TRBJ1-1, with D tentatively TRBD1 (5 bases). This receptor was identified in a female donor in good health and CMV-seronegative. The DNA of the CDR3 is TGTGCCTTATCCCGGGGGGGGACTGAAGCTTTCTTT. Translated: CALSRGGTEAFF.